This T cell receptor (beta chain) was observed in a study of T cells in Graves' hyperthyroidism and ophthalmopathy. Overall study context: Peripheral blood was acquired at first diagnosis, ahead of any therapy whatsoever.

Graves' hyperthyroidism qualified as stable when ophthalmopathy did not progress within 18 months. The patients, who ranged from 18 to 65 in age, presented with newly diagnosed hyperthyroidism lasting under 2 months. This clonotype was counted many times. The CDR3 contains 14 residues. V was pared by 4 bases and J by 5 bases, with 15 bases between. CDR1 is LGHDT and CDR2 is YNNKEL in the germline V gene (reference sequence). RNA transcripts provided the source from which TCR beta CDR3 regions were amplified. The TCR CDR3 was amplified in a first-round RT-PCR using the HTBI primer set. Using its own MiXCR run on the multiplex PCR reads, TCRdb lists one record per CDR3 protein. The sample includes 350,000 to 450,000 distinct CDR3 sequences, approximately 15% of them seen just once.

The chain couples TRBV3-1 to TRBJ2-7, with a possible D match to TRBD1 (5 bases). The receptor was derived from a woman in her sixties or seventies with Graves' hyperthyroidism. The source material was blood. For the CDR3, the DNA is TGTGCCAGCAGCCCCGATCTAGACAGAAACGAGCAGTACTTC. Translated, it gives CASSPDLDRNEQYF.